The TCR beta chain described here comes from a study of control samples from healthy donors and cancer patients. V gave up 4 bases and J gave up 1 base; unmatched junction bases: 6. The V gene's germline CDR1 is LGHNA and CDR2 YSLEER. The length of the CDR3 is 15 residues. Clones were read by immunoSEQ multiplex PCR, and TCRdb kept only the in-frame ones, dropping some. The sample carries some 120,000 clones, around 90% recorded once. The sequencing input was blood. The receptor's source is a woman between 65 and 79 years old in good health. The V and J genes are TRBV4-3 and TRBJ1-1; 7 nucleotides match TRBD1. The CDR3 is CASSPSDRRNTEAFF. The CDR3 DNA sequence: TGCGCCAGCAGCCCGTCGGACAGGAGGAACACTGAAGCTTTCTTT.